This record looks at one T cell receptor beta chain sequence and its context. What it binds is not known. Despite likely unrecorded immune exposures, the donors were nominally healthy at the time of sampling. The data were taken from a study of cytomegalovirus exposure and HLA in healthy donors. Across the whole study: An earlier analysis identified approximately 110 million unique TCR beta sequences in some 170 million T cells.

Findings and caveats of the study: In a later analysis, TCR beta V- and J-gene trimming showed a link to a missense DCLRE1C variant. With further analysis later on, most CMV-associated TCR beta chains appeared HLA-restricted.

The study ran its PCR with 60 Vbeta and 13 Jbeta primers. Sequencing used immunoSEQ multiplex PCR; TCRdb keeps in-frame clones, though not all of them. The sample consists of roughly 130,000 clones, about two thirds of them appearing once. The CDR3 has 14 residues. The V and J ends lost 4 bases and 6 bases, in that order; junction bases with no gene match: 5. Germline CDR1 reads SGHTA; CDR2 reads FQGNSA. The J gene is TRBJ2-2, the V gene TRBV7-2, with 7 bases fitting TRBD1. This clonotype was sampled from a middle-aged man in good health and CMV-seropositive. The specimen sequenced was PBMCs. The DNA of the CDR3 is TGTGCCAGCAGCTCGTACAGGGGTTCCGGGGAGCTGTTTTTT. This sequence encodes CASSSYRGSGELFF.